These T cell receptor beta chains were read from a single sample in a study of OX40 agonist ivuxolimab in advanced cancers. Some clones are missing from TCRdb's copy, which holds only in-frame ones; the method was immunoSEQ multiplex PCR. This table has tens of thousands of clones, around 80% appearing once. Sequencing used CD4+ or CD8+ T cells sorted from blood, obtained in a trial of the OX40 agonist ivuxolimab. Receptor source: an adult with an advanced solid tumor such as melanoma, head and neck, liver or kidney cancer. Each CDR3 is given with its conserved first and last residue. The D gene is left open where the match is weak. Clone size is shown for a subset of rows, as once, few, many or a class of expanded clone.

v_gene	d_gene	j_gene	abundance	CDR3nt	CDR3aa
TRBV6-1	-	TRBJ1-2	-	TGTGCCAGCTCTACACCGGGACGGGACTATGGCTACACCTTC	CASSTPGRDYGYTF
TRBV5-1	-	TRBJ2-3	few	TGCGCCAGCAGCTTGGACAGAGATACGCAGTATTTT	CASSLDRDTQYF
TRBV7-2	TRBD2	TRBJ2-1	-	TGTGCCAGCAGCTTAGAGGGGACTAGAGTTAACAATGAGCAGTTCTTC	CASSLEGTRVNNEQFF
TRBV28	TRBD2	TRBJ2-3	-	TGTGCCAGCAGTTCTATAGCGGGATCATTGACAGATACGCAGTATTTT	CASSSIAGSLTDTQYF
TRBV5-6	TRBD2	TRBJ2-1	-	TGTGCCAGCAGCTTGAGGGGGCGCTTAGCGGGAGGAGCAGGGGAGCAGTTCTTC	CASSLRGRLAGGAGEQFF
TRBV11-3	-	TRBJ2-7	-	TGTGCCAGCAGCGTTCAAGGGAAGGACGAGCAGTACTTC	CASSVQGKDEQYF
TRBV11-2	-	TRBJ2-7	-	TGTGCCAGCAGCTTAGTTTCCGGGACTTCCTACGAGCAGTACTTC	CASSLVSGTSYEQYF
TRBV19	TRBD2	TRBJ2-2	-	TGTGCCAGTAGTATGAGCGGGAGAATGGACACCGGGGAGCTGTTTTTT	CASSMSGRMDTGELFF
TRBV2	-	TRBJ1-2	once	TGTGCCAGCAGTGAAATCGTGGGAAAGGCTGGCTACACCTTC	CASSEIVGKAGYTF
TRBV7-9	TRBD1	TRBJ1-5	-	TGTGCCAGCAGCTTAGACAGGGGATATAGCAATCAGCCCCAGCATTTT	CASSLDRGYSNQPQHF
TRBV7-2	-	TRBJ2-7	once	TGTGCCAGCAGCTTAGTTCCGGGTCCCTCCTACGAGCAGTACTTC	CASSLVPGPSYEQYF
TRBV18	TRBD1	TRBJ1-2	-	TGTGCCAGCTCACCTGGGGGACAGGAGCACTATGGCTACACCTTC	CASSPGGQEHYGYTF
TRBV11-2	-	TRBJ2-5	-	TGTGCCAGCAGCTTTGGGCAGCAAGAGACCCAGTACTTC	CASSFGQQETQYF
TRBV27	TRBD2	TRBJ2-2	-	TGTGCCAGCAGCGTAACGCTAGCGGGAGTACGCGCCGGGGAGCTGTTTTTT	CASSVTLAGVRAGELFF
TRBV7-2	-	TRBJ2-3	-	TGTGCCAGCAGCTTAGTTGGGGGCAAGGCAGATACGCAGTATTTT	CASSLVGGKADTQYF
TRBV30	TRBD1	TRBJ1-2	-	TGTGCCTGGAGTGCCCCAGCAGGGGGTGACTATGGCTACACCTTC	CAWSAPAGGDYGYTF
TRBV11-1	-	TRBJ2-7	-	TGTGCCAGCAGCTCTTTCACAGGAGGGATTCAGTACTTC	CASSSFTGGIQYF
TRBV5-4	TRBD2	TRBJ2-3	-	TGTGCCAGCAGCTCGAGGACTAGCGGGAGGTCAGATACGCAGTATTTT	CASSSRTSGRSDTQYF
TRBV5-4	-	TRBJ1-5	few	TGTGCCAGCAGCTTGGATGGAGATCAGCCCCAGCATTTT	CASSLDGDQPQHF
TRBV4-3	-	TRBJ2-7	-	TGCGCCAGCAGTCCTGACCGGTCCTACGAGCAGTACTTC	CASSPDRSYEQYF
TRBV2	TRBD2	TRBJ2-3	few	TGTGCCAGCAGAGACCAGCGGGAGGGACTGGAGTATTTT	CASRDQREGLEYF
TRBV7-2	-	TRBJ1-2	-	TGTGCCAGCAGCTTACCTGGGACGGTAAATGGCTACACCTTC	CASSLPGTVNGYTF
TRBV7-8	-	TRBJ2-7	-	TGTGCCAGCAGCTTAGTGAAGGGATCCTACGAGCAGTACTTC	CASSLVKGSYEQYF
TRBV15	TRBD2	TRBJ2-1	-	TGTGCCACCAGCAGAGATACGCGGGGGGGATACAATGAGCAGTTCTTC	CATSRDTRGGYNEQFF
TRBV4-1	-	TRBJ2-3	-	TGCGCCAGCAGCCAAGCGGGGCTAGTGGCAGATACGCAGTATTTT	CASSQAGLVADTQYF
TRBV11-2	-	TRBJ1-6	-	TGTGCCAGCAGCGCCTCCGGGACCCGGGCACTCCACTTT	CASSASGTRALHF
TRBV5-6	-	TRBJ2-3	-	TGTGCCAGCAGCTTGATGGGGGCGCCAGATACGCAGTATTTT	CASSLMGAPDTQYF
TRBV7-9	-	TRBJ1-2	once	TGTGCCAGCAGCCCCGACCTCGGTAGGGGCGGCTACACCTTC	CASSPDLGRGGYTF
TRBV5-1	-	TRBJ2-7	few	TGCGCCAGCAGCTCCTCGGACGGTTCCTACGAGCAGTACTTC	CASSSSDGSYEQYF
TRBV4-2	-	TRBJ2-7	-	TGTGCCAGCAGCCAAGAAGGACAGGGAGGGAGAAACGAGCAGTACTTC	CASSQEGQGGRNEQYF
TRBV11-2	TRBD1	TRBJ2-2	once	TGTGCCAGCAGCTCGTACAGGGGGCCAAACACCGGGGAGCTGTTTTTT	CASSSYRGPNTGELFF
TRBV5-1	-	TRBJ1-2	once	TGCGCCAGCAGCTTGGATGGGGGTTACGCCTATGGCTACACCTTC	CASSLDGGYAYGYTF
TRBV5-6	-	TRBJ2-2	-	TGTGCCAGCAGCTTGACGACCGGGGAGCTGTTTTTT	CASSLTTGELFF
TRBV9	-	TRBJ2-7	once	TGTGCCAGCAGCCCGACCCCCCAGGTCTCCTACGAGCAGTACTTC	CASSPTPQVSYEQYF
TRBV28	TRBD1	TRBJ2-5	-	TGTGCCAGCAGCTCCCCCGACAGGGGGAAAGAGACCCAGTACTTC	CASSSPDRGKETQYF
TRBV5-8	-	TRBJ2-5	-	TGTGCCAGCAGCTTGGTCTCGGCGGCCCGGTACTTC	CASSLVSAARYF
TRBV28	TRBD2	TRBJ2-1	-	TGTGCCAGCAGTTTACTAGCGGGAGGGCCAGGCAATGAGCAGTTCTTC	CASSLLAGGPGNEQFF
TRBV11-2	-	TRBJ2-5	-	TGTGCCAGCAGCCAATACCCCCCCCCACAGGGTGACAAGGTTGAGACCCAGTACTTC	CASSQYPPPQGDKVETQYF
TRBV7-9	-	TRBJ2-5	-	TGTGCCAGCAGCTTAGAAGAAGAGACCCAGTACTTC	CASSLEEETQYF
TRBV6-1	-	TRBJ1-6	-	TGTGCCAGCAGTGAAGCGCTTCTGGGGCCTCTCCACTTT	CASSEALLGPLHF
TRBV27	TRBD1	TRBJ2-5	once	TGTGCCAGCAGTTCAGGACAGGGGGAAGAGACCCAGTACTTC	CASSSGQGEETQYF
TRBV28	-	TRBJ1-5	-	TGTGCCAGCAGTTTAGCGGGGACCTATAGCAATCAGCCCCAGCATTTT	CASSLAGTYSNQPQHF
TRBV11-2	TRBD2	TRBJ2-1	-	TGTGCCAGCAGCTTCCGCTTTAGTACCCTTAGCGGGAGAAATGGTGAGCAGTTCTTC	CASSFRFSTLSGRNGEQFF
TRBV18	-	TRBJ2-1	-	TGTGCCAGCTCACCCACGGGAGACCGGGGGTTCTTC	CASSPTGDRGFF
TRBV28	TRBD2	TRBJ2-7	-	TGTGCCAGCAGCCCCGGGACTAGCGGGACCTACGAGCAGTACTTC	CASSPGTSGTYEQYF
TRBV2	-	TRBJ1-5	-	TGTGCCAGCAGTAACAGACAGGCTTCGCCCCAGCATTTT	CASSNRQASPQHF
TRBV7-9	-	TRBJ1-1	-	TGTGCCAGCAGCGTCTACAGGGCTGCGAGCACTGAAGCTTTCTTT	CASSVYRAASTEAFF
TRBV7-2	TRBD2	TRBJ2-2	medium-sized	TGTGCCAGCAGCTACGGACTAGTGTCCACCGGGGAGCTGTTTTTT	CASSYGLVSTGELFF
TRBV10-3	-	TRBJ2-3	-	TGTGCCATCAACGCAGCGAGCACAGATACGCAGTATTTT	CAINAASTDTQYF
TRBV7-2	-	TRBJ2-3	-	TGTGCCAGCAGCTTAGCGGGAACAGTAGATACGCAGTATTTT	CASSLAGTVDTQYF